This T cell receptor (beta chain) was recovered during a study of radiotherapy plus CTLA-4 blockade in lung cancer (dated by TCRdb to 2016 to 2019). Study-wide context: Objective responses occurred in roughly 19% of enrolled patients, and just over 30% achieved disease control.

General findings and caveats noted by the study authors: After treatment with radiotherapy and ipilimumab, TCR clones that originated in tumors expanded in peripheral blood. Early dynamic changes in blood T cell clones, together with increased serum interferon-beta after radiation, were reported as the strongest predictors of response.

Library preparation used the immunoSEQ multiplex PCR assay. Drawn from immuneACCESS, this table holds only the in-frame rearrangements with V and J called that TCRdb kept. Clones are partly lost; checked studies trace under half to an unresolved V gene and leave the rest unexplained. In all, the sample holds some 49,000 clones, and roughly 81% of those were seen once. 25% to 35% of the sample is held by the ten biggest clonotypes. The CDR1 and CDR2 encoded by the germline V gene (reference sequence) are SSHAT and FNYEAQ. Counted from cysteine to phenylalanine, this CDR3 has 14 amino acids. The entry retains the CDR3 DNA only, 42 bases that are in frame from base 1. The study evaluated CTLA-4 blockade (ipilimumab) given together with focal radiation therapy in patients who had chemo-refractory metastatic non-small-cell lung cancer. As concerns this clone: What antigen it recognizes has not been identified. The junction differs from germline at one of its ends, possibly a read error.

The chain is assembled from TRBV7-7 and TRBJ2-1; tentative D gene TRBD2, with 6 bases matching. The sequenced sample was peripheral blood, obtained from a patient treated with radiotherapy plus ipilimumab. The sequence came from a human donor with non-small cell lung cancer whose response to radiotherapy plus ipilimumab could not be evaluated. The CDR3 sequence is CASSLGIADNEQFF. The DNA is TGTGCTAGCAGCTTAGGAATAGCGGACAATGAGCAGTTCTTC.